This passage covers 11 T cell receptor beta chains from one sample sequenced in a study of T cells in Graves' hyperthyroidism and ophthalmopathy. It was RNA transcripts that yielded the amplified TCR beta CDR3 regions. The TCR CDR3 first-round RT-PCR relied on the HTBI primer set. TCRdb re-analysed the multiplex PCR reads in MiXCR, keeping a single row per CDR3 protein. The data contain about 300,000 distinct CDR3 sequences, roughly 19% of them singletons. Material for sequencing was blood. These receptors were collected from a man between 50 and 59 years old with Graves' ophthalmopathy.

V is TRBV7-6 and J is TRBJ2-7; 10 bases map to TRBD1. Germline CDR1 reads SGHVS; CDR2 reads FNYEAQ. The CDR3 spans 14 residues. V was clipped by 5 bases and J by 3 bases; unmatched bases: 4. The CDR3 coding sequence is TGTGCCAGCAGCCCACGGGACAGGGGCTACGAGCAGTACTTC. As protein: CASSPRDRGYEQYF.

This clonotype was counted at least ten times. The rearrangement uses TRBV6-1 and TRBJ1-4; D uncertain. With 0 bases removed from V and 2 bases from J, the gap between germline ends came to 10 bases. The CDR3 is 16 residues long. Germline V gene lookup returns CDR1 MNHNS and CDR2 SASEGT. CDR3 in DNA: TGTGCCAGCAGTGAAGCGCGAATGGCCACTAATGAAAAACTGTTTTTT. It specifies CASSEARMATNEKLFF.

Ten or more counts support this clonotype. The chain carries TRBV7-3 and TRBJ1-1; D call uncertain. Trimming pared 1 base from V and 6 bases from J, leaving 9 bases between. The CDR3 is 13 residues long. Germline loops: CDR1 SGHTA, CDR2 FQGTGA. The CDR3 coding sequence is TGTGCCAGCAGCTTAAGCTTGTATTCTGAAGCTTTCTTT. This sequence encodes CASSLSLYSEAFF.

This clonotype was recorded many times. The rearrangement links TRBV27 to TRBJ2-7; 12 nucleotides line up with TRBD1. V dropped 4 bases and J dropped 6; count of bases not matched to a gene: 4. The germline V gene has CDR1 MNHEY and CDR2 SMNVEV (reference sequence). This CDR3 contains 14 residues. In DNA form, the CDR3 reads TGTGCCAGCAGTTGGGGACAGGGGGCGGGCGAGCAGTACTTC. It translates to CASSWGQGAGEQYF.

Many counts were recorded for this clonotype. The rearrangement joins TRBV18 to TRBJ1-4; D is unclear. The V end lost 4 bases, the J end lost 2 bases, and 8 bases lay between the germline ends. The germline V gene encodes CDR1 KGHSH and CDR2 LQKENI. The CDR3 has 14 residues. The CDR3 sequence: CASSRTGTNEKLFF. CDR3 sequence (DNA): TGTGCCAGCTCACGGACCGGCACTAATGAAAAACTGTTTTTT.

J is TRBJ2-7 and V is TRBV6-7, with 14 bases aligning to TRBD2. TRBV6-7 carries the ORF label, with uncertain function. With V trimmed by 0 bases and J by 5 bases, 6 bases remained unmatched. CDR3 length equals 17 residues. The chain's CDR3 is CASSYSLGLAGENEQYF. The CDR3 DNA reads TGTGCCAGCAGTTACTCATTGGGACTAGCGGGAGAGAACGAGCAGTACTTC.

This clonotype has only one observation. V is TRBV25-1 and J is TRBJ2-5; 7 bases line up with TRBD1. J gave up 5 bases and V 1 base, and 7 bases lay outside the gene matches. The CDR3 extends over 15 amino acids. In germline, CDR1 is MGHDK, CDR2 SYGVNS. CDR3 residues: CASSEFEGADETQYF. In DNA, the CDR3 is TGTGCCAGCAGTGAATTCGAGGGGGCGGATGAGACCCAGTACTTC. Combining the CDR3 with reference TRBV25-1 and TRBJ2-5 gives the whole variable domain EADIYQTPRYLVIGTGKKITLECSQTMGHDKMYWYQQDPGMELHLIHYSYGVNSTEKGDLSSESTVSRIRTEHFPLTLESARPSHTSQYLCASSEFEGADETQYFGPGTRLLVL.

There are many counts of this clonotype. The chain uses TRBV11-2 and TRBJ2-7; no firm D call. The germline gives CDR1 SGHAT, CDR2 FQNNGV. V lost 5 bases and J lost 7, with 12 bases in between. The CDR3 is 12 residues long. Here the CDR3 DNA reads TGTGCCAGCAGCCGAACACAAAGGGAGCAGTACTTC. Protein product: CASSRTQREQYF.

Ten or more counts support this clonotype. J is TRBJ2-5 and V is TRBV2; D is tentatively TRBD1 or TRBD2 (5 bases each). This CDR3 contains 11 residues. V was shortened by 3 bases and J by 14 bases, with 13 bases between the two germline ends. Germline V gene data show CDR1 as SNHLY and CDR2 as FYNNEI. CDR3 amino acids: CASSDRDVRYF. CDR3 bases: TGTGCCAGCAGTGACAGGGACGTCAGATACTTC.

This clonotype appeared a few times. This sequence joins TRBV5-1 and TRBJ2-2; TRBD1 aligns across 9 bases. Looked up from germline, CDR1 is SGHRS and CDR2 is YFSETQ. V was pared by 3 bases and J by 3 bases, with 3 bases of the junction left unmatched. The CDR3 is made up of 15 amino acids. The CDR3 sequence is CASSSRTGDTGELFF. In DNA, the CDR3 is TGCGCCAGCAGCTCGCGGACAGGGGACACCGGGGAGCTGTTTTTT.

This clonotype was observed many times. This rearrangement joins TRBV19 to TRBJ2-1; 14 nucleotides align to TRBD2. With V trimmed by 4 bases and J by 6 bases, 5 bases remained unmatched. The germline V gene has CDR1 LNHDA and CDR2 SQIVND (reference sequence). The CDR3 spans 16 residues. The DNA of the CDR3 is TGTGCCAGTAGTAGAGGGACTAGCGGGAGAACCAATGAGCAGTTCTTC. Translation gives CASSRGTSGRTNEQFF.